The present entry profiles one T cell receptor (delta chain) with its context. What it binds is unknown. This CDR3 comprises 24 residues. The data belong to a study of Vδ1+ human thymocytes. Regarding the study as a whole: In the thymus, TRG and TRD repertoires looked highly polyclonal with Gaussian CDR3 lengths.

Sequences come from RNA converted to cDNA by reverse transcription. Multiplex PCR used pooled V-gene forward primers and a constant-region reverse primer to amplify CDR3s. TCRdb re-called the multiplex PCR reads using CATT. The table has around 23,000 delta-chain clones, roughly 6.7% seen once. Sequenced sample: Vdelta1+ gamma-delta thymocytes from the thymus. Subset in this sample: FACS-sorted CD3+ TCRalphabeta- TCRVdelta1+ TCRVdelta2- thymocytes. The V gene is uncalled and the J gene is TRDJ1; the DNA was not used to check the table's D call, TRDD3. This receptor was taken from a girl in the first two years of life who had congenital heart surgery. CDR3 DNA sequence: TGTGCTCTTGGGGAACTCGGGCCGCTACTTGGGTGGGTCCCCCTGGGGACCGACACCGATAAACTCATCTTT. It codes for CALGELGPLLGWVPLGTDTDKLIF.